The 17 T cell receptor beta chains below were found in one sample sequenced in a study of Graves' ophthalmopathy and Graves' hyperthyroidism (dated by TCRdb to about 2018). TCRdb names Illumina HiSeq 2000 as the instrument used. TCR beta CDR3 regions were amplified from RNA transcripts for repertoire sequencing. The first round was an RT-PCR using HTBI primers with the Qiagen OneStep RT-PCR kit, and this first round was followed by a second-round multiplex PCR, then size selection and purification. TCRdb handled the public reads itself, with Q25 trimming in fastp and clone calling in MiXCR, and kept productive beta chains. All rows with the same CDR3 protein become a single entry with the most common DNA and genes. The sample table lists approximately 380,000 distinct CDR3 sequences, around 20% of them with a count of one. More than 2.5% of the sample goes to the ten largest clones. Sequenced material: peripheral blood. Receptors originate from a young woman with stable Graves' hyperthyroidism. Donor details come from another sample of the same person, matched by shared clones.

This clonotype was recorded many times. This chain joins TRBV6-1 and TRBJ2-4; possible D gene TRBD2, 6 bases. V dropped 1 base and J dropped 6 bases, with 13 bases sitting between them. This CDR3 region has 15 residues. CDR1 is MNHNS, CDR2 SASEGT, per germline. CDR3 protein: CASSEEGGTSNIQYF. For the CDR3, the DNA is TGTGCCAGCAGTGAAGAGGGCGGGACGTCAAACATTCAGTACTTC.

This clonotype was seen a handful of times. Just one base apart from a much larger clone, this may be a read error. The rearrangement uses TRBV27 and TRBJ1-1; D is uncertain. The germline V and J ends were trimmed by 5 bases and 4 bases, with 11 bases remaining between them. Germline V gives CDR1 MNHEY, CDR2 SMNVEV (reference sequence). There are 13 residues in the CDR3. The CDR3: CASSLLWCTEAFF. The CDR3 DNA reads TGTGCCAGCAGTCTGCTCTGGTGCACTGAAGCTTTCTTT.

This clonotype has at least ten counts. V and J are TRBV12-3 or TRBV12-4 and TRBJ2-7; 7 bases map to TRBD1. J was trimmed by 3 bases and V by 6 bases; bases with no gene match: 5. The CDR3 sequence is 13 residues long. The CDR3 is CASSQDRDYEQYF. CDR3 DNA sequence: TGTGCCAGCAGCCAAGACAGGGACTACGAGCAGTACTTC.

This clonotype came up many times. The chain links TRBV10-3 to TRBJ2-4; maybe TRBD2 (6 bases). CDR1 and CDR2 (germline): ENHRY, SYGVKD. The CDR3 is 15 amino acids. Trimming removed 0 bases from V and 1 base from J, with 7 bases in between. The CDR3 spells CAISESRGAKNIQYF. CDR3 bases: TGTGCCATCAGTGAGTCGCGGGGTGCCAAAAACATTCAGTACTTC.

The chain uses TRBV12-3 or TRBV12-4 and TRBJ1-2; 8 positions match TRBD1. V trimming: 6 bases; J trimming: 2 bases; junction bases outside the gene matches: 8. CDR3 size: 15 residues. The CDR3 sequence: CASSRGRGSNYGYTF. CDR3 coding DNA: TGTGCCAGCAGCAGGGGGCGTGGTTCGAACTATGGCTACACCTTC.

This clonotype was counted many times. The CDR3 loop is CASSYDRGIFTGELFF. CDR3 nucleotides: TGTGCCAGCAGTTACGACAGGGGGATATTCACCGGGGAGCTGTTTTTT. The rearrangement links TRBV6-5 to TRBJ2-2; the match to TRBD1 covers 9 bases. CDR3 length equals 16 residues. V was pared by 2 bases and J by 4 bases, with 5 bases of the junction left unmatched. The germline V gene encodes CDR1 MNHEY and CDR2 SVGAGI.

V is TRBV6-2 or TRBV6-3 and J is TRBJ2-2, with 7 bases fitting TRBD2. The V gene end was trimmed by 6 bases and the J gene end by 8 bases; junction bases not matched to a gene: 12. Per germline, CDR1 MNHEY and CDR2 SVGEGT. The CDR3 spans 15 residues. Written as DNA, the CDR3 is TGTGCCAGCAGCCCCTGGGGGGGGGTCGCAGGGGAGCTGTTTTTT. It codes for CASSPWGGVAGELFF.

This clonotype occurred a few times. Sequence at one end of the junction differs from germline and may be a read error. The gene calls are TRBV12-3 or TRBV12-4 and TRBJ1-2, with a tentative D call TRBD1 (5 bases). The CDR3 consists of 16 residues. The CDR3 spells CASSSDRQIFNYGYTF. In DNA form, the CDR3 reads TGTGCCAGCAGTTCTGACAGACAGATCTTTAACTATGGTTACACCTTC.

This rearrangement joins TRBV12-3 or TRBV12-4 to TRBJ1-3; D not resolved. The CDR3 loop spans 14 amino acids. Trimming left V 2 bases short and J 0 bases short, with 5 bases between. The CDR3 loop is CASSLRSSGNTIYF. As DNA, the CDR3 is TGTGCCAGCAGTTTAAGGAGCTCTGGAAACACCATATATTTT.

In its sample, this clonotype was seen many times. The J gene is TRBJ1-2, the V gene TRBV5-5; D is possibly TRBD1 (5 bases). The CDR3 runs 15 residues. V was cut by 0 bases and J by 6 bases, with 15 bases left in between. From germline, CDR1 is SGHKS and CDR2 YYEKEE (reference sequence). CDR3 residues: CASSLVVRQTNGYTF. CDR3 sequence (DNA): TGTGCCAGCAGCTTGGTGGTGAGACAGACAAATGGCTACACCTTC.

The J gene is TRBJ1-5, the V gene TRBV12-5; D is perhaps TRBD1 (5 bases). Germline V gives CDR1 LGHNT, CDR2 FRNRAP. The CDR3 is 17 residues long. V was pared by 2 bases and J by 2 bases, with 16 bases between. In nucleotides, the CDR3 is TGTGCTAGTGGTTTGCCCCGGGGCGGGGGAGGCAATCAGCCCCAGCATTTT. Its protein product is CASGLPRGGGGNQPQHF.

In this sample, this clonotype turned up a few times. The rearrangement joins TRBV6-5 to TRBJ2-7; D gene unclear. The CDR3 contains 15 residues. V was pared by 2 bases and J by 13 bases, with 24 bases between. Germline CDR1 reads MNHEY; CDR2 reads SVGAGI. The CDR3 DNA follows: TGTGCCAGCAGTTACCCATCCGGCCAGGCCCCCGCGTTCTACTTC. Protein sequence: CASSYPSGQAPAFYF.

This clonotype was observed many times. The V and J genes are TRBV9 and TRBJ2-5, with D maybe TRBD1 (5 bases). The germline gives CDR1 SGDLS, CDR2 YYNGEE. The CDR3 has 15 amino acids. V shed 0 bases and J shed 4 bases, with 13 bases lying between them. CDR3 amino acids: CASSVAGRVLETQYF. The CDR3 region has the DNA TGTGCCAGCAGCGTAGCGGGCAGGGTTTTAGAGACCCAGTACTTC.

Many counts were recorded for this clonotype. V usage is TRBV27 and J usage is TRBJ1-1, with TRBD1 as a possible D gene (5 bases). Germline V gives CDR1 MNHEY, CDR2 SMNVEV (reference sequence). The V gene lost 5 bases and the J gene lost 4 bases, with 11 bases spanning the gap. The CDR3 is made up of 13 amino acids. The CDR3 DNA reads TGTGCCAGCAGTGTCGCCCAGGGCACTGAAGCTTTCTTT. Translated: CASSVAQGTEAFF.

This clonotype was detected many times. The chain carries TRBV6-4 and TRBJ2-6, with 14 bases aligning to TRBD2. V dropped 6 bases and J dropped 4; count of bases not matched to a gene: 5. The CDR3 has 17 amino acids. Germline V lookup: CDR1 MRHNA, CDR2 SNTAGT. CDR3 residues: CASSPGLAGAGANVLTF. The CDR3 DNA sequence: TGTGCCAGCAGCCCGGGACTAGCGGGAGCCGGGGCCAACGTCCTGACTTTC.

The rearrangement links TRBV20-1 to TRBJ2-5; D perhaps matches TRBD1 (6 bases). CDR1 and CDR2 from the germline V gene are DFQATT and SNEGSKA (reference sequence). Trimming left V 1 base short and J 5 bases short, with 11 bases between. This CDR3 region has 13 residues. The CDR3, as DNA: TGCAGTGCTAGAGGGACTCAGGGGGAGACCCAGTACTTC. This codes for CSARGTQGETQYF.

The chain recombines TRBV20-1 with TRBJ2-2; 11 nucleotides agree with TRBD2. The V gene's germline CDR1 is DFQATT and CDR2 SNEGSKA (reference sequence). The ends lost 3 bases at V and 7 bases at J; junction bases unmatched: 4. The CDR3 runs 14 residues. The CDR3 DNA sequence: TGCAGTGCTAGGTCCGGGACTAGCGGCGGGGAGCTGTTTTTT. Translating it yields CSARSGTSGGELFF.